The clone carrying this TCR beta chain was counted only a few times. As yet, its antigen is unknown. The data were taken from a study of cytomegalovirus exposure and HLA in healthy donors. Using immunoSEQ multiplex PCR, the repertoire was profiled, and TCRdb retains in-frame clones only, with some absent. The sample contains approximately 170,000 clones, about 90% of which appear only once. CDR1 and CDR2 from the germline V gene are MNHEY and SMNVEV (reference sequence). J lost 4 bases, V lost 5 bases, and 9 bases had no gene match. CDR3 length: 16 amino acids. The donors were part of the validation cohort of roughly 110 subjects. That cohort was separate from the first cohort, which comprised under 700 subjects. The study, taken as a whole, reports: Listed as cytomegalovirus-associated were approximately 160 TCR beta chains. For most TCR sequences rarity was the rule, although some public TCRs occurred in many donors. Reportedly, diagnosis of cytomegalovirus status by the classifier showed high specificity and sensitivity.

This rearrangement joins TRBV27 to TRBJ1-5, with 9 bases identical to TRBD1. What was sequenced was PBMCs. The TCR sequence derives from a woman between 18 and 29 years old in good health and CMV-seropositive. The CDR3 loop reads CASSQTGQGRNQPQHF. For the CDR3, the DNA is TGTGCCAGCAGTCAAACGGGACAGGGAAGGAATCAGCCCCAGCATTTT.